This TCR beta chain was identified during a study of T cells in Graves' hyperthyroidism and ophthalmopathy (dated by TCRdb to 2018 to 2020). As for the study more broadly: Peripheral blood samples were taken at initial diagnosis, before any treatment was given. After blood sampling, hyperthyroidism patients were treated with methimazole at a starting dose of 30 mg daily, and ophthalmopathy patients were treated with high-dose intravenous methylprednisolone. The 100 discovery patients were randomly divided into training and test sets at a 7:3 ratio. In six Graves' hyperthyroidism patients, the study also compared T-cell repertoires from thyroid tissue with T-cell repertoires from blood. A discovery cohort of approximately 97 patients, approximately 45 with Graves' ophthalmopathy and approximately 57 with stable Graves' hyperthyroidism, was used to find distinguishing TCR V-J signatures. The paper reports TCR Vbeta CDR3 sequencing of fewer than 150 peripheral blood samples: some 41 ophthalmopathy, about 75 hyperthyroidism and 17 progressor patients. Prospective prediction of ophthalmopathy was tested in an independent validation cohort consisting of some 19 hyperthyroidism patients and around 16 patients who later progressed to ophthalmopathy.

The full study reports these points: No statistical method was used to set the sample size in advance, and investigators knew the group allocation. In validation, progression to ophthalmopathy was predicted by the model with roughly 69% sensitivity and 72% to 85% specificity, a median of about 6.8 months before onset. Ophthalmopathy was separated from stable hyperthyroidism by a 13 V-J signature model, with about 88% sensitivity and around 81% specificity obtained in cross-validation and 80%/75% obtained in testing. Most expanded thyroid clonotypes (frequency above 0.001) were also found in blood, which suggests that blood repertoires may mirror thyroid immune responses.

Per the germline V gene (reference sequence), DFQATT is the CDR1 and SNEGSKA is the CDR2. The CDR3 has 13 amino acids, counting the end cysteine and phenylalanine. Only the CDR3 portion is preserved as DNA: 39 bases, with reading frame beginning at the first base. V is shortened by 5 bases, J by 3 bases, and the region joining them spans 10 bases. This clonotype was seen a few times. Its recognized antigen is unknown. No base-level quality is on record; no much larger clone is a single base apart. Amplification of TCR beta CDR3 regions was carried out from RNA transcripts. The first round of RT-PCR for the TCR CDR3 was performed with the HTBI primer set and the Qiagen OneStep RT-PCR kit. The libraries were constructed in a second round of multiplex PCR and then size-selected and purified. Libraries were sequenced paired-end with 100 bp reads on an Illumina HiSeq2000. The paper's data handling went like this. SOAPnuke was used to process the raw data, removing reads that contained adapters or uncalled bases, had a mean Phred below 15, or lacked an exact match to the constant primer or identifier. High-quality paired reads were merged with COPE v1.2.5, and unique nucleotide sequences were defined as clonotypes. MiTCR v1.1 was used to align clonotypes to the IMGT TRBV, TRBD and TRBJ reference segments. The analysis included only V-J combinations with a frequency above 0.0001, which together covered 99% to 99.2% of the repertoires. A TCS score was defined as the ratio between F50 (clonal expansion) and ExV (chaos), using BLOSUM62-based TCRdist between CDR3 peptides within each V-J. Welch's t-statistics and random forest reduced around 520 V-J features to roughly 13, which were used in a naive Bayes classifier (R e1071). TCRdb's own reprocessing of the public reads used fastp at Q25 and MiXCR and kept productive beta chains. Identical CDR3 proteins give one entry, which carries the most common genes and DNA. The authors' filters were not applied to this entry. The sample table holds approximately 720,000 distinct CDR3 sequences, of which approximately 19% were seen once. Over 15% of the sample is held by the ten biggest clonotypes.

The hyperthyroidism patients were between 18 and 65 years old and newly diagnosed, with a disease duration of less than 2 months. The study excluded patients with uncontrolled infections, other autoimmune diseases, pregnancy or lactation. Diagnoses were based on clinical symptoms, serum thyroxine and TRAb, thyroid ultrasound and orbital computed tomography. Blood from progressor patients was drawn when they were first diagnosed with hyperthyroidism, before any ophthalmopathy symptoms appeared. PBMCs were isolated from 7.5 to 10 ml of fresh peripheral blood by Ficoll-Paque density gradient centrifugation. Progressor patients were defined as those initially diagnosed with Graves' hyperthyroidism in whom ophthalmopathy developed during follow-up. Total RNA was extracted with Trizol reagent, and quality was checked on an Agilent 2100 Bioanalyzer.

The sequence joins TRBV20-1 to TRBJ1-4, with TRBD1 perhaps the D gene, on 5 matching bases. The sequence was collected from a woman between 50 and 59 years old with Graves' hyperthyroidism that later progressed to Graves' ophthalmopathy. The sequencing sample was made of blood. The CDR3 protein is CSALGTPNEKLFF. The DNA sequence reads TGCAGTGCTCTCGGGACTCCTAATGAAAAACTGTTTTTT.